This T cell receptor (beta chain) originates from a study of shared clonotypes between healthy human individuals. On the study more broadly: The donor group consisted of a couple of women and three men, aged 18 to 49.

This clone appeared a few times. V was trimmed by 6 bases and J by 1 base, leaving 13 bases between them. The germline CDR1 and CDR2 sequences are SQVTM and ANQGSEA. This CDR3 is 13 amino acids long. The quantity of DNA used in unsorted PBMC replicate PCRs was around 300 ng, corresponding to tens of thousands of T cell genomes. Profiled with immunoSEQ multiplex PCR; TCRdb holds only in-frame clones, not every one. The sample consists of over 400,000 clones, 81% of them appearing once. This TCR was recovered from a woman aged 40 to 50 in good health. Some clones in this sample may be carry-over from other donors' samples. The chain joins TRBV29-1 to TRBJ2-7; D is possibly TRBD2 (6 bases). The sample was PBMCs. This CDR3 reads CSVARDWSYEQYF. In DNA, the CDR3 is TGCAGCGTCGCCCGGGACTGGTCCTACGAGCAGTACTTC.